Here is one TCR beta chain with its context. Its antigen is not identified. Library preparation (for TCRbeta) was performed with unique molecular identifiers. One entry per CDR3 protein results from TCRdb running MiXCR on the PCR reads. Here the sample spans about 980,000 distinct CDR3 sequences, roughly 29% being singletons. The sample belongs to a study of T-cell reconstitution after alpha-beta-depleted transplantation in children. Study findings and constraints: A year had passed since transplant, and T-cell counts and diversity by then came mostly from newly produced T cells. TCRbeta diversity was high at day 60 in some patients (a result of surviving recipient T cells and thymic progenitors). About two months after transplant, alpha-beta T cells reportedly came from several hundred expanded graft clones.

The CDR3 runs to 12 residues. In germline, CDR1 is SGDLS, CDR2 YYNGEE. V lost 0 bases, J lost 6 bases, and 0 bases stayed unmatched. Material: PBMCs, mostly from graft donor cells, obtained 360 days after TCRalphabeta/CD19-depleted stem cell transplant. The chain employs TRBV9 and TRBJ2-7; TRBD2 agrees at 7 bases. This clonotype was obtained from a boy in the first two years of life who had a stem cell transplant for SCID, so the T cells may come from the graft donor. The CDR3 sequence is CASSVGGGEQYF. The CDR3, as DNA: TGTGCCAGCAGCGTAGGGGGGGGCGAGCAGTACTTC. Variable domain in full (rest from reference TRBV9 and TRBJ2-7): DSGVTQTPKHLITATGQRVTLRCSPRSGDLSVYWYQQSLDQGLQFLIQYYNGEERAKGNILERFSAQQFPDLHSELNLSSLELGDSALYFCASSVGGGEQYFGPGTRLTVT.